This T cell receptor (beta chain) derives from a study of blood T cell repertoires in COVID-19. Study-level information: COVID-19 samples, acute and convalescent, were from the United States, Italy and Spain. T cells, B-cell-depleted T cells, or PBMCs supplied cDNA or gDNA.

The CDR3 consists of 15 residues. Trimming cost V 4 bases and J 6 bases; bases outside gene matches: 6. Per germline, CDR1 MGHRA and CDR2 YSYEKL. As handled by the study authors: Estimation of nucleated cell counts relied on the amplification of reference gene primers. Clones were sequenced by immunoSEQ multiplex PCR, and TCRdb holds only the in-frame ones, with some missing. V and J calls and clone size are those listed in that table; D and trimming were worked out from the DNA. The data hold about 280,000 clones, with approximately 83% observed a single time. The genes are TRBV4-1 and TRBJ2-2; TRBD2 matches at 9 bases. The clonotype comes from a human donor in a cohort sampled during active COVID-19. Sequencing input: peripheral blood. The CDR3 region is CASSLSSGTSGELFF. Written as DNA, the CDR3 is TGCGCCAGCAGCCTTTCTAGCGGGACCTCCGGGGAGCTGTTTTTT.